This T cell receptor beta chain was obtained from a study of blood T cell repertoires in COVID-19. Study context: COVID-19 samples collected from the United States, Italy and Spain covered acute and convalescent phases. Sources were T cells, B-cell-depleted T cells, or PBMCs; the material itself was cDNA or gDNA.

The authors' processing: Amplifying reference gene primers gave estimates of nucleated cell counts. Sequenced by immunoSEQ multiplex PCR; TCRdb stores in-frame clones only, minus some. That table furnishes V, J and clone size, whereas the DNA furnished D and trimming. This table has around 190,000 clones, roughly nine tenths appearing once. V dropped 4 bases and J dropped 6 bases, with 17 bases sitting between them. Per the germline V gene, CDR1 is SGHNT and CDR2 is YYREEE (reference sequence). The CDR3 runs to 14 residues. Material: peripheral blood. The rearrangement links TRBV5-4 to TRBJ2-7; D might be TRBD1 (5 bases). This TCR was sampled from a man in his 70s with active or convalescent COVID-19. This chain's CDR3 is CASSQGLDPLEQYF. The CDR3 nucleotides are TGTGCCAGCAGCCAGGGTCTCGACCCCCTCGAGCAGTACTTC. Looking up the rest from reference TRBV5-4 and TRBJ2-7 gives the full variable domain: ETGVTQSPTHLIKTRGQQVTLRCSSQSGHNTVSWYQQALGQGPQFIFQYYREEENGRGNFPPRFSGLQFPNYSSELNVNALELDDSALYLCASSQGLDPLEQYFGPGTRLTVT.